The present T cell receptor (beta chain) was sequenced within a study of blood T cell repertoires in COVID-19. Study as a whole: The United States, Italy and Spain supplied acute and convalescent COVID-19 samples. Sources were T cells, B-cell-depleted T cells, or PBMCs; the material itself was cDNA or gDNA.

The germline CDR1 and CDR2 sequences are SGHAT and FQNNGV. This CDR3 comprises 12 residues. Trimming removed 2 bases from V and 10 bases from J; junction bases left unmatched: 4. Authors' processing steps: Amplification of reference gene primers was used by the study to estimate nucleated cell counts. The data were produced by immunoSEQ multiplex PCR, yet TCRdb's version contains in-frame clones alone and is incomplete. The DNA gave D and trimming, while V, J and clone size come from that table. The sample shows about 170,000 clones, 82% of them seen only once. The source material was peripheral blood. The chain couples TRBV11-2 to TRBJ1-1, with TRBD1 matching 7 bases. The source is a woman in her 70s with acute or convalescent COVID-19. The DNA for the CDR3 is TGTGCCAGCAGCTTAACCTCAGGGGGAGCTTTCTTT. This sequence encodes CASSLTSGGAFF.